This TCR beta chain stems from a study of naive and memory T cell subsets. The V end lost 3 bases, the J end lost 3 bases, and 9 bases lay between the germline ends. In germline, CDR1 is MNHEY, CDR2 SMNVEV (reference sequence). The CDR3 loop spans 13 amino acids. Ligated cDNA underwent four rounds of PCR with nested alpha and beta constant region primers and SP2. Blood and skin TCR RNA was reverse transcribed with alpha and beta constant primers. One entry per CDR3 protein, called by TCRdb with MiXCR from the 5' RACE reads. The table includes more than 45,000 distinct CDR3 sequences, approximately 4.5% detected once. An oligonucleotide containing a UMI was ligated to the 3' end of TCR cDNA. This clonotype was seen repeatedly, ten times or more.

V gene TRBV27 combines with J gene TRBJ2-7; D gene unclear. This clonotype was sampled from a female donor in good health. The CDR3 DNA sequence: TGTGCCAGCAGTTTCCGCGTTGACTACGAGCAGTACTTC. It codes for CASSFRVDYEQYF.